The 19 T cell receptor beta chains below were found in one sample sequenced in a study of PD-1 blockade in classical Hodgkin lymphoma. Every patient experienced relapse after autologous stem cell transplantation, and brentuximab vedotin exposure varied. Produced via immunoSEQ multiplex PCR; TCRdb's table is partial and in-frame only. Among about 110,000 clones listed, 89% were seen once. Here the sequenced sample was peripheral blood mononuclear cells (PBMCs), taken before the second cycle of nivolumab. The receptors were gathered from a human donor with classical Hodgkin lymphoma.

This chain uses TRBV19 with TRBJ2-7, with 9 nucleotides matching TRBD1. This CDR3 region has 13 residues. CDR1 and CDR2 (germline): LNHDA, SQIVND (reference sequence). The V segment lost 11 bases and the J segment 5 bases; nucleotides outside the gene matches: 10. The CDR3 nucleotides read TGTGCCTCCCAGGGACAGGGTCTAAACGAGCAGTACTTC. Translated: CASQGQGLNEQYF.

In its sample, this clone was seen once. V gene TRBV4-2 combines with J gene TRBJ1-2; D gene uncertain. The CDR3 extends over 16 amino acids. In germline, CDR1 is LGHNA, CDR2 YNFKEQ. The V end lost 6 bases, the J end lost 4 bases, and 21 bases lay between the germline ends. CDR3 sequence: CASRLTLKQMGYGYTF. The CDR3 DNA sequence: TGTGCCAGCAGACTCACTCTTAAACAGATGGGCTATGGCTACACCTTC.

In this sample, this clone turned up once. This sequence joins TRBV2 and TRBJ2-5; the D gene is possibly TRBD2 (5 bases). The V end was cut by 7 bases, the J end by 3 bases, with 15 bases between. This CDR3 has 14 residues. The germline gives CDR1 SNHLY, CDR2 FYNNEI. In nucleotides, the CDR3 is TGTGCCAGCACCCTCTCAGGAGGCGAAGAGACCCAGTACTTC. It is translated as CASTLSGGEETQYF.

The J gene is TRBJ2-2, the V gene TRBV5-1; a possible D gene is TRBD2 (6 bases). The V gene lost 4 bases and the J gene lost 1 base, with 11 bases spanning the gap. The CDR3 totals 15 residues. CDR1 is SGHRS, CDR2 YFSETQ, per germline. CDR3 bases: TGCGCCAGCAGCCCCCGCGGGGAGAACACCGGGGAGCTGTTTTTT. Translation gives CASSPRGENTGELFF.

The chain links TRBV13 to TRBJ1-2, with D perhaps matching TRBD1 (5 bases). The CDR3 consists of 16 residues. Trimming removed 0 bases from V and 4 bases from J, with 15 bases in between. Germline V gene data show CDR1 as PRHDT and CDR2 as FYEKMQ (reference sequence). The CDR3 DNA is TGTGCCAGCAGCTTAGGCCATCACCGGGACGGCTATGGCTACACCTTC. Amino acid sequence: CASSLGHHRDGYGYTF.

CDR3 region: CASSLDSEGTQETQYF. CDR3 coding DNA: TGTGCCAGCAGCTTGGATAGTGAAGGGACCCAAGAGACCCAGTACTTC. V usage is TRBV5-8 and J usage is TRBJ2-5; D assignment may be TRBD1 or TRBD2 (5 bases each). CDR3 length equals 16 residues. CDR1 and CDR2 (germline): SGHTS, YDEGEE. Between the trimmed V and J ends, which lost 0 bases and 1 base, there was a span of 13 bases.

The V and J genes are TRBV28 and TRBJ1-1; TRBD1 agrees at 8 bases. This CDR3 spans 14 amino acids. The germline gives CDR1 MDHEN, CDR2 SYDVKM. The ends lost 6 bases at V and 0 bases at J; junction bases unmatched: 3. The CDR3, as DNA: TGTGCCAGCAGCGAGGACAGGGTGAACACTGAAGCTTTCTTT. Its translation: CASSEDRVNTEAFF.

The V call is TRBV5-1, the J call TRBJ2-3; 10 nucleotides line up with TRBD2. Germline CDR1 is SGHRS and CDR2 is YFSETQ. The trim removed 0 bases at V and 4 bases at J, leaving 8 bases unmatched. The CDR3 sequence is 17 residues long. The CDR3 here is CASSLAPSGSVADTQYF. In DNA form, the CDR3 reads TGCGCCAGCAGCTTGGCCCCTAGCGGGAGTGTGGCAGATACGCAGTATTTT.

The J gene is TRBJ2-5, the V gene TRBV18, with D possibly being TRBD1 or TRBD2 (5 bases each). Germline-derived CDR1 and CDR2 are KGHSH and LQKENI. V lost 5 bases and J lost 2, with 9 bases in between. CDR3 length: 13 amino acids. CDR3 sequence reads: CASSTGLQETQYF. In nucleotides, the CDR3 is TGTGCCAGCTCAACGGGGCTTCAAGAGACCCAGTACTTC.

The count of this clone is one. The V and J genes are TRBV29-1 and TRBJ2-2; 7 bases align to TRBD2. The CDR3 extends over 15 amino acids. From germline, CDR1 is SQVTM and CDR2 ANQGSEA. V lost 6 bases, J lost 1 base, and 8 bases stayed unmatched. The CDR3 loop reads CSVRRLAENTGELFF. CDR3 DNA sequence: TGCAGCGTGCGACGACTAGCAGAGAACACCGGGGAGCTGTTTTTT.

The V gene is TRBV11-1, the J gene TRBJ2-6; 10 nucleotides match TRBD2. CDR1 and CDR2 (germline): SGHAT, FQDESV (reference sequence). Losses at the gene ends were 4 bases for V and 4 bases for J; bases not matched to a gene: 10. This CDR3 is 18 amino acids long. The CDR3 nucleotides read TGTGCCAGCAGCTCAAATCTAGCGGGAGAGGCCGGGGCCAACGTCCTGACTTTC. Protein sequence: CASSSNLAGEAGANVLTF.

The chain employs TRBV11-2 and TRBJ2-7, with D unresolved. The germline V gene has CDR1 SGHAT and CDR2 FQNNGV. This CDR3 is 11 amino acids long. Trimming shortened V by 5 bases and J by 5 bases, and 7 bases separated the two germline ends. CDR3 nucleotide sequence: TGTGCCAGCAGCCCCAAAAACGAGCAGTACTTC. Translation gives CASSPKNEQYF.

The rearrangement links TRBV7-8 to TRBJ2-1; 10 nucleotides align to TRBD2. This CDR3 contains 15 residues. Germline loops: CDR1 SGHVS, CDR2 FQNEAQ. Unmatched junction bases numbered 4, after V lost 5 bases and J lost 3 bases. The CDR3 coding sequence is TGTGCCAGCAGCCCCGGACTAGCGGTCTACAATGAGCAGTTCTTC. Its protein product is CASSPGLAVYNEQFF.

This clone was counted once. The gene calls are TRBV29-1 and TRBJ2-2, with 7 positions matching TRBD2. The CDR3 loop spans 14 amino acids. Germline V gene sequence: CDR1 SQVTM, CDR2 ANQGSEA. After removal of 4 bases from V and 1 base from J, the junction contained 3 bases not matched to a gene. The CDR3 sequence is CSVAGGQNTGELFF. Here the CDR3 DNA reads TGCAGCGTTGCGGGAGGACAGAACACCGGGGAGCTGTTTTTT.

This chain's CDR3 is CASSLADYLGNTIYF. The CDR3 DNA is TGTGCCAGCAGCTTGGCAGATTACCTTGGAAACACCATATATTTT. This sequence joins TRBV5-4 and TRBJ1-3, with D unresolved. The CDR3 extends over 15 amino acids. Looked up from germline, CDR1 is SGHNT and CDR2 is YYREEE (reference sequence). Between the trimmed V and J ends, which lost 0 bases and 3 bases, there was a span of 10 bases.

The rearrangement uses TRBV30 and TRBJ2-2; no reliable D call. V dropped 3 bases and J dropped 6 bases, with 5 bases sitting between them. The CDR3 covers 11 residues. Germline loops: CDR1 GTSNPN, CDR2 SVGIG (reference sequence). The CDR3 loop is CAWRRSGELFF. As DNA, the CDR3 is TGTGCCTGGAGAAGGTCCGGGGAGCTGTTTTTT. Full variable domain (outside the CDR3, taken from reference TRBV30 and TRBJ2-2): SQTIHQWPATLVQPVGSPLSLECTVEGTSNPNLYWYRQAAGRGLQLLFYSVGIGQISSEVPQNLSASRPQDRQFILSSKKLLLSDSGFYLCAWRRSGELFFGEGSRLTVL.

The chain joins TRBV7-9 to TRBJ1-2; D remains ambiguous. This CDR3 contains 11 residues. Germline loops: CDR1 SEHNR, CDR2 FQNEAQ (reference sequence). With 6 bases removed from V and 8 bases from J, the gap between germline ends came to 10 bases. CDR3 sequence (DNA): TGTGCCAGCAGTCGCTCGGAAGGCTACACCTTC. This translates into CASSRSEGYTF.

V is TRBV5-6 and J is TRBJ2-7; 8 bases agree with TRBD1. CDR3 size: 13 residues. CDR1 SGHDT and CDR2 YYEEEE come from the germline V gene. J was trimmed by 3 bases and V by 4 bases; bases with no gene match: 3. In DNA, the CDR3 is TGTGCCAGCAGCACAGGACAGGGCTACGAGCAGTACTTC. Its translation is CASSTGQGYEQYF.

In DNA form, the CDR3 reads TGTGCCACCGCGGGACTAGCGGGAAGCCTCTCCTACAATGAGCAGTTCTTC. Its protein is CATAGLAGSLSYNEQFF. This chain links TRBV15 with TRBJ2-1; 13 bases are shared with TRBD2. Germline values: CDR1 LNHNV, CDR2 YYDKDF (reference sequence). The junction had 7 bases not matched to a gene; V was cut back by 8 bases and J by 0 bases. The CDR3 totals 17 residues.